These T cell receptor beta chains were read from a single sample in a study of T cell responses to AZD1222 COVID-19 vaccine. Sequencing used immunoSEQ multiplex PCR; TCRdb keeps in-frame clones, though not all of them. This sample has 150,000 to 200,000 clones, with roughly 92% found just once. The sequencing used peripheral blood, collected 28 days after the second dose of the MenACWY control vaccine. These receptors all stem from an adult who received the MenACWY meningococcal vaccine as a control. Each CDR3 is given with its conserved first and last residue. The D gene is left open where the match is weak. Clone size is given for some rows only: seen once, a few or many times, or a class if the clone is expanded.

TRBV28	TRBJ2-7	.	TRBD1	TGTGCCAGCAGTTTGGTAGGACAGGGGGTTGGTGAGCAGTACTTC	CASSLVGQGVGEQYF
TRBV9	TRBJ2-3	.	.	TGTGCCAGCAGCGTAGGACCAGGCACAGATACGCAGTATTTT	CASSVGPGTDTQYF
TRBV11-3	TRBJ2-3	.	.	TGTGCCAGCAGCTTATCTGGCGGGATCGTAGATACGCAGTATTTT	CASSLSGGIVDTQYF
TRBV7-9	TRBJ2-1	.	.	TGTGCCAGCAGCTTAGGGGGGACCCGAGAGGAGCAGTTCTTC	CASSLGGTREEQFF
TRBV11-2	TRBJ1-4	.	TRBD1	TGTGCCAGCAGCAGACTGACAGGACAGGGACAAGAAAAACTGTTTTTT	CASSRLTGQGQEKLFF
TRBV6-2/TRBV6-3	TRBJ2-1	.	TRBD2	TGTGCCAGCAGTTACCGCCGACTAGCGGGAGGGGGGGCCTACAATGAGCAGTTCTTC	CASSYRRLAGGGAYNEQFF
TRBV6-5	TRBJ1-2	once	.	TGTGCCAGCAGTTACTCGTTACCGGGGGTAAATGGCTACACCTTC	CASSYSLPGVNGYTF
TRBV10-3	TRBJ1-4	.	TRBD1	TGTGCCATCAGTCCGGGACAGGGGGACGAAAAACTGTTTTTT	CAISPGQGDEKLFF
TRBV2	TRBJ2-1	.	.	TGTGCCAGCATAGCTAGCAGCGCCTACAATGAGCAGTTCTTC	CASIASSAYNEQFF
TRBV2	TRBJ1-5	.	.	TGTGCCAGCAGTGTAGGGCAGGGGCCCAATCAGCCCCAGCATTTT	CASSVGQGPNQPQHF
TRBV30	TRBJ2-1	.	.	TGTGCCTGGACGCGGTACAATGAGCAGTTCTTC	CAWTRYNEQFF
TRBV7-8	TRBJ1-5	.	.	TGTGCCAGCAGCTTAGATTTTGGTCGCCTTAGCAATCAGCCCCAGCATTTT	CASSLDFGRLSNQPQHF
TRBV19	TRBJ2-3	.	TRBD2	TGTGCCAGTAGCCTCGATGCTAGCGGGATAACAGATACGCAGTATTTT	CASSLDASGITDTQYF
TRBV11-3	TRBJ2-7	.	.	TGTGCCAGCAGCTTAGGGCTCTCGCGGCAGTACTTC	CASSLGLSRQYF
TRBV27	TRBJ2-7	.	.	TGTGCCAGCAGTTTATCACCAGGTTCCTACGAGCAGTACTTC	CASSLSPGSYEQYF
TRBV5-1	TRBJ2-7	.	.	TGCGCCAGCAGCTTGGCTCGGGTTTCCTACGAGCAGTACTTC	CASSLARVSYEQYF
TRBV15	TRBJ1-1	.	.	TGTGCCACCAGCAGATTCACACGGGGAAGGACTGAAGCTTTCTTT	CATSRFTRGRTEAFF
TRBV5-6	TRBJ2-2	.	TRBD2	TGTGCCAGCAGCTCGGTGGCGGGAGCCCGAGGGGAGCTGTTTTTT	CASSSVAGARGELFF
TRBV19	TRBJ2-5	.	TRBD1	TGTGCCAGCCTCGACAGGGCAGAGACCCAGTACTTC	CASLDRAETQYF
TRBV15	TRBJ2-1	.	.	TGTGCCACCAGCTCCCCCCCGACTAGCTCCTACAATGAGCAGTTCTTC	CATSSPPTSSYNEQFF
TRBV15	TRBJ2-7	many	TRBD2	TGTGCCACCAGCAGGAGAACGGGAGGGTACGAGCAGTACTTC	CATSRRTGGYEQYF
TRBV14	TRBJ1-6	.	TRBD1	TGTGCCAGCAGCCAAGCACAGGGGGCAGGGAGGACACCCCTCCACTTT	CASSQAQGAGRTPLHF
TRBV9	TRBJ2-5	.	TRBD1	TGTGCCAGCGGGGGAACAGGGGGCGAAGAGACCCAGTACTTC	CASGGTGGEETQYF
TRBV19	TRBJ1-3	.	.	TGTGCCAGTAGTAGGGCCGGGGGACCGTGGGACACCATATATTTT	CASSRAGGPWDTIYF
TRBV14	TRBJ2-1	.	.	TGTGCCAGCGACTTGGGGGGTTCCTACAATGAGCAGTTCTTC	CASDLGGSYNEQFF
TRBV6-2/TRBV6-3	TRBJ1-2	.	TRBD1	TGTGCCAGCAGTTCCTACGGGACAGTTATTGGCTACACCTTC	CASSSYGTVIGYTF
TRBV18	TRBJ2-5	.	.	TGTGCCAGCTCACCCCCGCTTCAAGAGACCCAGTACTTC	CASSPPLQETQYF
TRBV6-1	TRBJ1-5	.	.	TGTGCCAGCAGTGAGACCATAAATCAGCCCCAGCATTTT	CASSETINQPQHF
TRBV10-1	TRBJ2-3	few	TRBD2	TGCGCCAGCAGTGAAGCCGGGAGGCCGAACACAGATACGCAGTATTTT	CASSEAGRPNTDTQYF
TRBV20-1	TRBJ2-2	.	.	TGCAGTGCTAGTAGGGCGGCCTACACCGGGGAGCTGTTTTTT	CSASRAAYTGELFF
TRBV18	TRBJ2-7	.	TRBD2	TGTGCCAGCTCACCACCGCGGGCTAGCGGGAGCTACGAGCAGTACTTC	CASSPPRASGSYEQYF
TRBV3-1/TRBV3-2	TRBJ2-5	.	.	TGTGCCAGCAGCCAGGCTGACCTCGCCCGGGAGACCCAGTACTTC	CASSQADLARETQYF
TRBV29-1	TRBJ1-2	.	TRBD1	TGCAGCGGCAGGACAGGGGGCGACTATGGCTACACCTTC	CSGRTGGDYGYTF
TRBV19	TRBJ2-2	.	TRBD2	TGTGCCAGTAGTATGAGTGGGAGGGGTGTAACCGGGGAGCTGTTTTTT	CASSMSGRGVTGELFF